The 28 T cell receptor beta chains listed next were all sequenced from one sample in a study of blood T cell repertoires in COVID-19 (dated by TCRdb to about 2020). Library creation used the immunoSEQ multiplex PCR assay. TCRdb took this table from immuneACCESS and kept in-frame rearrangements with V and J called. Such tables lack part of the clones; where checked against another copy, unresolved V genes explain under half of the gap, and the rest is unexplained. The sample includes about 410,000 clones, with more than 80% observed a single time. The top ten clones comprise about 1.5% of the sample. The specimen was peripheral blood. These receptors were taken from a woman in her twenties or thirties with active or convalescent COVID-19.

This clone was counted a few times. The chain recombines TRBV4-1 with TRBJ1-4, with a weak D call TRBD1 (6 bases). The CDR3 loop spans 14 amino acids. Germline V gene lookup returns CDR1 MGHRA and CDR2 YSYEKL. V lost 4 bases to trimming and J lost 8 bases, with 14 bases between them. The CDR3 protein is CASSLLQGGEKLFF. CDR3 DNA sequence: TGCGCCAGCAGCCTACTACAGGGCGGGGAAAAACTGTTTTTT.

V and J are TRBV18 and TRBJ1-4; maybe TRBD1 (6 bases). CDR3 length: 16 amino acids. Germline CDR1 and CDR2: KGHSH and LQKENI. V was trimmed by 2 bases and J by 4 bases, leaving 14 bases between them. The CDR3 is CASSPARTVSNEKLFF. The CDR3 coding sequence is TGTGCCAGCTCACCAGCCCGGACAGTTAGTAATGAAAAACTGTTTTTT.

This chain connects TRBV5-4 to TRBJ2-1; weak D call: TRBD2 (5 bases). V lost 3 bases to trimming and J lost 3 bases, with 13 bases between them. This CDR3 is 15 amino acids long. Germline CDR1 SGHNT, CDR2 YYREEE (reference sequence). The CDR3 region is CASSSPAVSYNEQFF. The CDR3 DNA reads as TGTGCCAGCAGCTCCCCAGCGGTTAGCTACAATGAGCAGTTCTTC.

The V call is TRBV11-3, the J call TRBJ2-3; D uncertain. V was shortened by 1 base and J by 1 base, with 12 bases between the two germline ends. CDR3 length: 16 residues. Germline CDR1 and CDR2: SGHNT and YENEEA. The CDR3 coding sequence is TGTGCCAGCAGCTTAGCCCCCCAGGTCGGCACAGATACGCAGTATTTT. The encoded protein is CASSLAPQVGTDTQYF.

The V and J genes are TRBV3-1 (or the pseudogene TRBV3-2) and TRBJ2-5; possibly TRBD1 for D (5 bases). V was cut by 2 bases and J by 3 bases, with 7 bases left in between. Germline CDR1 reads LGHDT; CDR2 reads YNNKEL (reference sequence). CDR3 length: 13 amino acids. The CDR3 DNA is TGTGCCAGCAGCCAACTAGGGGAAGAGACCCAGTACTTC. This codes for CASSQLGEETQYF.

The V gene is TRBV30, the J gene TRBJ1-5, with 7 bases that match TRBD1. Germline-derived CDR1 and CDR2 are GTSNPN and SVGIG (reference sequence). With V trimmed by 0 bases and J by 7 bases, 0 bases remained unmatched. The CDR3 totals 12 residues. CDR3 nucleotide sequence: TGTGCCTGGAGTGTACAGGGGCAGCCCCAGCATTTT. Protein sequence: CAWSVQGQPQHF.

In the case of this clone: Other DNA sequences in the same sample also yield this CDR3. The rearrangement links TRBV5-4 to TRBJ2-1; 9 bases are a match to TRBD2. The CDR3 is 15 amino acids. Germline CDR1 is SGHNT and CDR2 is YYREEE (reference sequence). J lost 4 bases, V lost 1 base, and 3 bases had no gene match. The CDR3 DNA reads TGTGCCAGCAGCTTGAGCGGGGGGCCTTACAATGAGCAGTTCTTC. As protein: CASSLSGGPYNEQFF.

This clone was found once. V gene TRBV7-9 combines with J gene TRBJ2-7; TRBD2 agrees at 9 bases. Per germline, CDR1 SEHNR and CDR2 FQNEAQ (reference sequence). The V and J ends lost 5 bases and 2 bases, in that order; junction bases with no gene match: 4. The CDR3 loop spans 14 amino acids. CDR3 sequence: CASSASGGPYEQYF. DNA for the CDR3: TGTGCCAGCAGCGCAAGCGGGGGGCCCTACGAGCAGTACTTC.

The CDR3 nucleotides read TGTGCCAGCAGCAACTTGGACAGGACTCTTTACGAGCAGTACTTC. It specifies CASSNLDRTLYEQYF. The chain links TRBV5-6 to TRBJ2-7; 7 nucleotides align to TRBD1. Trimming cost V 4 bases and J 4 bases; bases outside gene matches: 11. The CDR3 spans 15 residues. CDR1 is SGHDT and CDR2 is YYEEEE in the germline V gene.

This clone was counted once. This rearrangement joins TRBV18 to TRBJ1-1; possible D gene TRBD1, 6 bases. The length of the CDR3 is 12 residues. Germline V gives CDR1 KGHSH, CDR2 LQKENI. Trimming stripped 3 bases from V and 8 bases from J, with 10 bases between. CDR3 loop: CASSPSTGEAFF. The CDR3, as DNA: TGTGCCAGCTCACCGTCCACAGGGGAAGCTTTCTTT. Based on the CDR3 plus reference TRBV18 and TRBJ1-1, the full variable domain is NAGVMQNPRHLVRRRGQEARLRCSPMKGHSHVYWYRQLPEEGLKFMVYLQKENIIDESGMPKERFSAEFPKEGPSILRIQQVVRGDSAAYFCASSPSTGEAFFGQGTRLTVV.

The chain uses TRBV27 and TRBJ1-5, with 8 bases fitting TRBD1. Trimming at V came to 5 bases and at J to 7 bases, leaving 10 bases not matched to a gene. Looked up from germline, CDR1 is MNHEY and CDR2 is SMNVEV (reference sequence). The CDR3 covers 15 residues. Written as DNA, the CDR3 is TGTGCCAGCAGTCTTAGAGGGACAGGAGCCCAGCCCCAGCATTTT. Encoded protein: CASSLRGTGAQPQHF.

The chain carries TRBV4-1 and TRBJ2-1, with 11 nucleotides matching TRBD2. Trimming at V came to 0 bases and at J to 8 bases, leaving 9 bases not matched to a gene. The CDR3 is made up of 17 amino acids. Germline values: CDR1 MGHRA, CDR2 YSYEKL. This CDR3 is CASSQDQLAGAIDEQFF. The CDR3 DNA reads as TGCGCCAGCAGCCAAGATCAACTAGCGGGAGCTATAGATGAGCAGTTCTTC.

This clone was seen a handful of times. The genes are TRBV7-8 and TRBJ1-2; D gene uncertain. In germline, CDR1 is SGHVS, CDR2 FQNEAQ. The CDR3 contains 13 residues. V gave up 1 base and J gave up 7 bases, with 10 bases separating them. The CDR3 coding sequence is TGTGCCAGCAGCTTAGACTGGGCGAGTGGCTACACCTTC. This sequence encodes CASSLDWASGYTF.

The rearrangement links TRBV10-3 to TRBJ2-1, with 10 bases that match TRBD2. Germline CDR1 and CDR2: ENHRY and SYGVKD. This CDR3 contains 18 residues. V was clipped by 6 bases and J by 0 bases; unmatched bases: 11. CDR3 sequence: CAIRAPTSGVFSYNEQFF. The CDR3, as DNA: TGTGCCATCAGGGCTCCAACTAGCGGGGTCTTCTCCTACAATGAGCAGTTCTTC.

This clone was seen just once. The chain employs TRBV19 and TRBJ2-3; 7 bases line up with TRBD1. CDR3 size: 15 residues. CDR1 is LNHDA, CDR2 SQIVND, per germline (reference sequence). J gave up 0 bases and V 5 bases, and 5 bases lay outside the gene matches. The CDR3 is CASSSWDSSTDTQYF. In DNA form, the CDR3 reads TGTGCCAGTAGTTCCTGGGACAGTAGCACAGATACGCAGTATTTT.

V usage is TRBV5-8 and J usage is TRBJ2-3; D ambiguous. Trimming took off 5 bases at V and 0 bases at J, with 7 bases between the two ends. Germline-derived CDR1 and CDR2 are SGHTS and YDEGEE. This CDR3 is 13 amino acids long. In DNA, the CDR3 is TGTGCCAGCAGATTTATCAGCACAGATACGCAGTATTTT. Its protein is CASRFISTDTQYF.

The chain couples TRBV5-4 to TRBJ2-5, with D possibly TRBD1 on 6 matching bases. This CDR3 is 14 amino acids long. With 6 bases removed from V and 2 bases from J, the gap between germline ends came to 14 bases. The germline V gene has CDR1 SGHNT and CDR2 YYREEE (reference sequence). The CDR3 DNA sequence: TGTGCCAGCACCAAAGGGACAACACAAGAGACCCAGTACTTC. It codes for CASTKGTTQETQYF.

The V gene is TRBV4-2, the J gene TRBJ1-2, with a weak D call TRBD1 (6 bases). Trimming left V 1 base short and J 9 bases short, with 6 bases between. The germline CDR1 and CDR2 sequences are LGHNA and YNFKEQ. The CDR3 spans 11 residues. CDR3: CASSQGDSYTF. The CDR3 nucleotides read TGTGCCAGCAGCCAAGGGGACAGCTACACCTTC.

The rearrangement links TRBV2 to TRBJ1-2; D gene ambiguous. Germline lookup yields CDR1 SNHLY and CDR2 FYNNEI. The CDR3 consists of 12 residues. The V end was cut by 7 bases, the J end by 5 bases, with 11 bases between. The CDR3 nucleotides read TGTGCCAGCACCCTTATGAGGTATGGCTACACCTTC. Translated, it gives CASTLMRYGYTF.

In its sample, this clone was seen once. The chain uses TRBV9 and TRBJ1-6, with 9 bases aligning to TRBD1. The V gene's germline CDR1 is SGDLS and CDR2 YYNGEE. This CDR3 comprises 16 residues. V lost 4 bases to trimming and J lost 6 bases; unmatched junction nucleotides: 8. CDR3 sequence reads: CASSPGTGWTNSPLHF. DNA of the CDR3: TGTGCCAGCAGCCCGGGGACAGGGTGGACTAATTCACCCCTCCACTTT.

Only a few counts were recorded for this clone. The chain has TRBV7-9 and TRBJ2-1; perhaps TRBD2 as D (5 bases). With 5 bases removed from V and 7 bases from J, the gap between germline ends came to 15 bases. CDR1 SEHNR and CDR2 FQNEAQ come from the germline V gene (reference sequence). This CDR3 spans 14 amino acids. This chain's CDR3 is CASSMYGVKNEQFF. CDR3 bases: TGTGCCAGCAGCATGTACGGGGTAAAGAATGAGCAGTTCTTC.

The V call is TRBV5-6, the J call TRBJ1-5; TRBD1 might be the D (5 bases). This CDR3 has 14 residues. Germline V gene data show CDR1 as SGHDT and CDR2 as YYEEEE. The germline V and J ends were trimmed by 2 bases and 4 bases, with 10 bases remaining between them. The CDR3 DNA reads TGTGCCAGCAGCTTTTTTGCAGGGAATCAGCCCCAGCATTTT. It translates to CASSFFAGNQPQHF. Together with reference TRBV5-6 and TRBJ1-5, the CDR3 gives the full variable domain: DAGVTQSPTHLIKTRGQQVTLRCSPKSGHDTVSWYQQALGQGPQFIFQYYEEEERQRGNFPDRFSGHQFPNYSSELNVNALLLGDSALYLCASSFFAGNQPQHFGDGTRLSIL.

The rearrangement joins TRBV7-6 to TRBJ1-1, with D maybe TRBD1 (5 bases). Trimming removed 5 bases at V and 4 bases at J, with 17 bases between. From germline, CDR1 is SGHVS and CDR2 FNYEAQ. The CDR3 extends over 15 amino acids. In nucleotides, the CDR3 is TGTGCCAGCAGCGAAGCAAGGGGTTGGAGCACTGAAGCTTTCTTT. Encoded protein: CASSEARGWSTEAFF.

This clone was picked up one time. The gene calls are TRBV3-1 (or the pseudogene TRBV3-2) and TRBJ2-3, with TRBD2 identical over 11 bases. Losses at the gene ends were 1 base for V and 1 base for J; bases not matched to a gene: 10. The CDR3 runs to 19 residues. The germline gives CDR1 LGHDT, CDR2 YNNKEL (reference sequence). The CDR3: CASSQGVLAGGPGTDTQYF. CDR3 DNA: TGTGCCAGCAGCCAAGGGGTGCTAGCGGGAGGTCCTGGCACAGATACGCAGTATTTT.

This clone was seen only a few times. The chain links TRBV6-5 to TRBJ2-2; tentative D call: TRBD1 (6 bases). Trimming shortened V by 6 bases and J by 6 bases, and 17 bases separated the two germline ends. CDR3 length: 15 amino acids. In germline, CDR1 is MNHEY, CDR2 SVGAGI. CDR3 sequence reads: CASRQGGDSAGELFF. In nucleotides, the CDR3 is TGTGCCAGCAGACAAGGGGGAGACTCAGCCGGGGAGCTGTTTTTT.

The chain is built from TRBV6-6 and TRBJ1-6; 7 bases are shared with TRBD1. Germline trimming cut 2 bases from V and 7 bases from J; bases unmatched to any gene: 5. The CDR3 loop spans 15 amino acids. Germline CDR1 MNHNY, CDR2 SVGAGI (reference sequence). The CDR3 sequence is CASSYLQGVNSPLHF. CDR3 bases: TGTGCCAGCAGTTACCTTCAGGGGGTCAATTCACCCCTCCACTTT.

This chain connects TRBV19 to TRBJ1-1; D is perhaps TRBD1 (6 bases). Looked up from germline, CDR1 is LNHDA and CDR2 is SQIVND (reference sequence). This CDR3 is built from 13 residues. V lost 7 bases, J lost 3 bases, and 12 bases lay in between. The CDR3 sequence is CASNDPGDTEAFF. The DNA of the CDR3 is TGTGCCAGTAACGACCCAGGGGACACTGAAGCTTTCTTT.

V usage is TRBV2 and J usage is TRBJ1-5, with D possibly TRBD1 on 6 matching bases. V dropped 4 bases and J dropped 5 bases, with 15 bases sitting between them. Germline CDR1 is SNHLY and CDR2 is FYNNEI. The CDR3 is 15 residues long. CDR3 DNA: TGTGCCAGCAGTGGGTGGGACGGGGGGCATCAGCCCCAGCATTTT. It is translated as CASSGWDGGHQPQHF.